The rows below give T cell receptor beta chains drawn from one sample of a study of identical twins. One entry per CDR3 protein results from TCRdb running MiXCR on the 5' RACE reads. Among 600,000 to 700,000 distinct CDR3 sequences listed, 21% were seen once. The same data also contributed to another study, on T cells expressing NK-cell markers.

The sample taken for sequencing was PBMCs. The receptors derive from a young woman in good health. CDR3s leave out the opening cysteine and the closing phenylalanine or tryptophan. The order of the fields is CDR3 protein, V gene, J gene.

CDR3 protein: ASSWGLSYEQY; V gene: TRBV12-3/TRBV12-4; J gene: TRBJ2-7
CDR3 protein: ASSEVGGNEQF; V gene: TRBV25-1; J gene: TRBJ2-1
CDR3 protein: SAGRGRGTDTQY; V gene: TRBV20-1; J gene: TRBJ2-3
CDR3 protein: ASSQGRLSYEQY; V gene: TRBV4-2; J gene: TRBJ2-7
CDR3 protein: ASSPQGNRGELF; V gene: TRBV3-1; J gene: TRBJ2-2
CDR3 protein: ASSHRLAGVGELF; V gene: TRBV3-1; J gene: TRBJ2-2
CDR3 protein: SAPLGGGPYEQF; V gene: TRBV20-1; J gene: TRBJ2-1
CDR3 protein: ASSLESGIYGYT; V gene: TRBV5-1; J gene: TRBJ1-2
CDR3 protein: SARDMTSGRGEQF; V gene: TRBV20-1; J gene: TRBJ2-1
CDR3 protein: SARAGAEQF; V gene: TRBV20-1; J gene: TRBJ2-1